This is a list of T cell receptor beta chains from one sample in a study of a mutant IDH1 vaccine in newly diagnosed glioma. No antigen is known for these receptors. Data came from immunoSEQ multiplex PCR; TCRdb stores just in-frame clones and leaves some out. The sample holds about 56,000 clones; around four fifths are singletons and the top ten take roughly 3%. The sequenced sample was PBMCs, obtained from a glioma patient whose treatment included an IDH1 peptide vaccine. The receptors were gathered from a woman in her forties or fifties with glioma. Each CDR3 is given with its conserved first and last residue. The order of the fields is D gene, clone size, V gene, J gene, CDR3 DNA, CDR3 protein. A D gene is named only where the DNA matches it firmly. Size tells how often a clone was seen (once, few, many) or the class of an expanded clone, and some rows leave it out.

NA	NA	TRBV10-3	TRBJ1-1	TGTGCCATCAGTGAGTCCGGCAGCCGAAACACTGAAGCTTTCTTT	CAISESGSRNTEAFF
NA	NA	TRBV27	TRBJ1-2	TGTGCCAGCTCGCCCCAGGGGACTAACTATGGCTACACCTTC	CASSPQGTNYGYTF
NA	once	TRBV5-1	TRBJ2-3	TGCGCCAGCAGCTTAACAGGGGGGGGGACAGATACGCAGTATTTT	CASSLTGGGTDTQYF
NA	NA	TRBV6-6	TRBJ2-2	TGTGCCAGCAGTTCCCATGTTTCACTCGCCGGGGAGCTGTTTTTT	CASSSHVSLAGELFF
NA	NA	TRBV6-5	TRBJ2-7	TGTGCCAGCAGTTACGGGCAGGGGGGAAGCTTATACGAGCAGTACTTC	CASSYGQGGSLYEQYF
TRBD1	NA	TRBV5-1	TRBJ1-1	TGCGCCAGCAGCTTGTGGGGGGACAGGGGCCAGAACACTGAAGCTTTCTTT	CASSLWGDRGQNTEAFF
TRBD1	NA	TRBV5-6	TRBJ1-1	TGTGCCAGCAGCTTGGACGGAGGAGGGGGCGATGCTTTCTTT	CASSLDGGGGDAFF
TRBD1	NA	TRBV9	TRBJ1-3	TGTGCCAGCAGCGTACAGGGGGCTCCTGGAAACACCATATATTTT	CASSVQGAPGNTIYF
TRBD2	NA	TRBV7-3	TRBJ2-5	TGTGCCAGCAGCCGCTCAGGGACTAAGGGCCAAGAGACCCAGTACTTC	CASSRSGTKGQETQYF
NA	NA	TRBV7-3	TRBJ2-2	TGTGCCAGCAGCTTAGGCCTGAACACCGGGGAGCTGTTTTTT	CASSLGLNTGELFF
NA	NA	TRBV19	TRBJ1-2	TGTGCCAGTACCCCCGACAGGAGCTATGGCTACACCTTC	CASTPDRSYGYTF
TRBD2	NA	TRBV4-3	TRBJ2-1	TGCGCCAGCAGCCAAGATCAGCGGGGGTACAATGAGCAGTTCTTC	CASSQDQRGYNEQFF
NA	NA	TRBV4-1	TRBJ1-4	TGCGCCAGCAGACCCGACAGTTCTAGTGAAAAACTGTTTTTT	CASRPDSSSEKLFF
TRBD1	NA	TRBV10-1	TRBJ1-1	TGCGCCAGCAGTGGTGGACAGGCTTCAGCTTTCTTT	CASSGGQASAFF
NA	NA	TRBV6-5	TRBJ2-1	TGTGCCAGCAGTGACTATCTATCTGTGGGGCAGTTCTTC	CASSDYLSVGQFF
NA	NA	TRBV6-6	TRBJ1-5	TGTGCCAGCAGCCGGGCCCACAATCAGCCCCAGCATTTT	CASSRAHNQPQHF
NA	NA	TRBV5-5	TRBJ2-3	TGTGCCAGCAGCTTGGCATGGGGGGGCACAGATACGCAGTATTTT	CASSLAWGGTDTQYF
NA	NA	TRBV11-2	TRBJ2-7	TGTGCCAGCGGTAGACAGGTAACCTCCTACGAGCAGTACTTC	CASGRQVTSYEQYF
NA	few	TRBV27	TRBJ1-1	TGTGCCAGCAACGTTCAGGGTCCTAACACTGAAGCTTTCTTT	CASNVQGPNTEAFF
NA	once	TRBV7-2	TRBJ2-5	TGTGCCAGCAGCTTAGGGGCCGTCCGTGGGTCAGAGACCCAGTACTTC	CASSLGAVRGSETQYF
NA	NA	TRBV4-3	TRBJ1-4	TGCGCCAGCAGCCAAGTCTCTGCAACTAATGAAAAACTGTTTTTT	CASSQVSATNEKLFF
NA	NA	TRBV5-6	TRBJ1-1	TGTGCCAGCAGCTTGCCGGGAGACGGTAAAGACACTGAAGCTTTCTTT	CASSLPGDGKDTEAFF
NA	NA	TRBV21-1	TRBJ1-5	TGTGCCAGCAGCAAATGGGACGGACGATCCAGCGATCAGCCCCAGCATTTT	CASSKWDGRSSDQPQHF
TRBD1	NA	TRBV2	TRBJ2-7	TGTGCCAGCAGAAGACAGGGTACCTACGAGCAGTACTTC	CASRRQGTYEQYF
TRBD2	NA	TRBV6-5	TRBJ2-3	TGTGCCAGCAGTTACGCTAGCGGGGGGATCACAGATACGCAGTATTTT	CASSYASGGITDTQYF
NA	NA	TRBV4-1	TRBJ2-3	TGCGCCAGCAGCCAAGGAGTTAGCACAGATACGCAGTATTTT	CASSQGVSTDTQYF
TRBD2	NA	TRBV5-1	TRBJ2-2	TGCGCCAGCAGCTTAACTAGCGGGGCCACCGGGGAGCTGTTTTTT	CASSLTSGATGELFF
NA	NA	TRBV6-1	TRBJ2-4	TGTGCCAGCAAGGGACGGGTCCCTAGGGACATTCAGTACTTC	CASKGRVPRDIQYF
NA	NA	TRBV11-2	TRBJ1-1	TGTGCCAGCAGCTTAGACGGCGGGGTCATGAACACTGAAGCTTTCTTT	CASSLDGGVMNTEAFF
NA	NA	TRBV6-1	TRBJ2-7	TGTGCCAGCAGTACAGATCCCGTAATCTCCGAGCAGTACTTC	CASSTDPVISEQYF
NA	NA	TRBV7-2	TRBJ1-2	TGTGCCAGCAGCTTAGATGTTGCCAACCTTAACTATGGCTACACCTTC	CASSLDVANLNYGYTF
NA	NA	TRBV14	TRBJ2-7	TGTGCCAGCAGCCCGTACCGGGGGACGTCCTCCTACGAGCAGTACTTC	CASSPYRGTSSYEQYF
NA	NA	TRBV29-1	TRBJ1-5	TGCAGCGTTGGGATCCACAATCAGCCCCAGCATTTT	CSVGIHNQPQHF
NA	NA	TRBV7-2	TRBJ1-3	TGTGCCAGCAGGCCCGGGACACCTGGAAACACCATATATTTT	CASRPGTPGNTIYF
TRBD1	NA	TRBV5-1	TRBJ2-7	TGCGCCAGCAGCTTAACAGGGGACGAGCAGTACTTC	CASSLTGDEQYF
TRBD1	NA	TRBV29-1	TRBJ1-1	TGCAGCGTTGAAGTGAGCGGGACAGGGGTCACTGAAGCCTTCTTT	CSVEVSGTGVTEAFF
NA	NA	TRBV18	TRBJ1-5	TGTGCCAGCTCACCCATTAGTGGGGGCCTCAATCAGCCCCAGCATTTT	CASSPISGGLNQPQHF
TRBD1	few	TRBV13	TRBJ2-7	TGTGCCAGCAGCATCCGGGACAGGGGGCACGAGCAGTACTTC	CASSIRDRGHEQYF
TRBD2	NA	TRBV15	TRBJ2-3	TGTGCCACCAGCTCCTCGGGACTAGCGGGTTTCACAGATACGCAGTATTTT	CATSSSGLAGFTDTQYF
NA	NA	TRBV4-3	TRBJ1-4	TGCGCCAGCAGCCAAGGGGATTCGACTAATGAAAAACTGTTTTTT	CASSQGDSTNEKLFF
NA	NA	TRBV9	TRBJ1-2	TGTGCCAGCAGCGTAGACGACGTAAGCTACACCTTC	CASSVDDVSYTF
NA	few	TRBV4-2	TRBJ1-1	TGTGCCAGCAGCCCCCAACTGAACACTGAAGCTTTCTTT	CASSPQLNTEAFF
NA	NA	TRBV7-2	TRBJ2-1	TGTGCCAGCAGCTTTTCGGAGGCTGATGAGCAGTTCTTC	CASSFSEADEQFF
NA	NA	TRBV5-1	TRBJ2-3	TGCGCCAGCAGCTTGGGCATGGGGCGGGATACGCAGTATTTT	CASSLGMGRDTQYF
TRBD2	NA	TRBV9	TRBJ2-1	TGTGCCAGCAGCGCCGTGGGGGGGTCCAATGAGCAGTTCTTC	CASSAVGGSNEQFF
NA	NA	TRBV18	TRBJ1-1	TGTGCCAGCTCACCATTGGGGTTGAACACTGAAGCTTTCTTT	CASSPLGLNTEAFF
NA	NA	TRBV6-1	TRBJ1-2	TGTGCCAGCAGTGAAAAACTCTATGGCTACACCTTC	CASSEKLYGYTF
TRBD1	NA	TRBV29-1	TRBJ2-3	TGCAGCGTGGGGACAGGGTCTAGCACAGATACGCAGTATTTT	CSVGTGSSTDTQYF
NA	few	TRBV29-1	TRBJ1-1	TGCAGCGTTCAAGTCCGAGGCCAGAACACTGAAGCTTTCTTT	CSVQVRGQNTEAFF
NA	NA	TRBV6-5	TRBJ1-1	TGTGCCAGCAGTTACCTCGGGACGTCGGGGACTGAAGCTTTCTTT	CASSYLGTSGTEAFF
NA	NA	TRBV5-4	TRBJ1-2	TGTGCCAGCAGCCGAACCCGGGCAACGGAGAACTATGGCTACACCTTC	CASSRTRATENYGYTF
TRBD1	few	TRBV28	TRBJ1-2	TGTGCCAGCAGTCTAGGGACAGGGGGGAACTATGGCTACACCTTC	CASSLGTGGNYGYTF
NA	NA	TRBV7-9	TRBJ2-1	TGTGCCAGCAGCCCCGGACAGCTTGGAACCTACAATGAGCAGTTCTTC	CASSPGQLGTYNEQFF
TRBD1	once	TRBV5-6	TRBJ1-3	TGTGCCAGCAGCTTGTACAGGGGGCTAGCTTCTGGAAACACCATATATTTT	CASSLYRGLASGNTIYF
TRBD1	NA	TRBV7-2	TRBJ1-6	TGTGCCAGCAGTTTCACCGGGACAGGGGAACCCCTCCACTTT	CASSFTGTGEPLHF
NA	NA	TRBV5-1	TRBJ2-7	TGCGCCAGCAGCCAGAGACCCGGGGAGGATTACGAGCAGTACTTC	CASSQRPGEDYEQYF
TRBD2	NA	TRBV27	TRBJ2-1	TGTGCCAGCAGGGGACTAGCGGGGATTTCCTACAATGAGCAGTTCTTC	CASRGLAGISYNEQFF